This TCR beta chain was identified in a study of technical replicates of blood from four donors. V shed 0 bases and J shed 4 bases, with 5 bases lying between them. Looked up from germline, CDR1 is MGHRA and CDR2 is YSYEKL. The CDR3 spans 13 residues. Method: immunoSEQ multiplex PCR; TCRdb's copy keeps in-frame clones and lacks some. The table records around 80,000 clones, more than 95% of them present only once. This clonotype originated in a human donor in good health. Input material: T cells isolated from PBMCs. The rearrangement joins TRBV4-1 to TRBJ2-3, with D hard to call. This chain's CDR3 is CASSQEQADTQYF. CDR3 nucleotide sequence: TGCGCCAGCAGCCAAGAACAAGCAGATACGCAGTATTTT.